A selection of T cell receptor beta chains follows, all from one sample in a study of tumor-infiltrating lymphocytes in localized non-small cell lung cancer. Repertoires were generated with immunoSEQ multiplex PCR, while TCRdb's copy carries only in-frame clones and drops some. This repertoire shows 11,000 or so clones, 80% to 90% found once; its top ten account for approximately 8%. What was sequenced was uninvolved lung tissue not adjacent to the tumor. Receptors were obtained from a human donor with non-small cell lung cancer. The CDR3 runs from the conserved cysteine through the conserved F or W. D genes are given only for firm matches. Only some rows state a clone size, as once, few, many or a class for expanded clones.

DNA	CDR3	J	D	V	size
TGCGCCAGCAGCTTGGCCTCCGGGACAGGACTATCTAACTATGGCTACACCTTC	CASSLASGTGLSNYGYTF	TRBJ1-2	TRBD1	TRBV5-1	NA
TGTGCCTGGCGCCGGATGATAGTAAATTCACCCCTCCACTTT	CAWRRMIVNSPLHF	TRBJ1-6	NA	TRBV30	NA
TGCAGCGTTAGGGAGGACAGGGGCTACGAGCAGTACTTC	CSVREDRGYEQYF	TRBJ2-7	TRBD1	TRBV29-1	NA
TGTGCCACCAGCAGAGGAGCGGAGTCCTACGAGCAGTACTTC	CATSRGAESYEQYF	TRBJ2-7	NA	TRBV15	NA
TGTGCCAGCTCACCATTGGACAGGGGAACTGAAGCTTTCTTT	CASSPLDRGTEAFF	TRBJ1-1	TRBD1	TRBV18	medium-sized
TGTGCCAGCAGTCGGGACAGGGGTCCTAGTCCTAACTATGGCTACACCTTC	CASSRDRGPSPNYGYTF	TRBJ1-2	TRBD1	TRBV27	once
TGCAGTGCGCGCACTACCTACGAGCAGTACTTC	CSARTTYEQYF	TRBJ2-7	NA	TRBV20-1	NA
TGTGCCAGTAGCCCGGGACAGGGGCCCTGGAGACTGTTTTTT	CASSPGQGPWRLFF	TRBJ1-4	TRBD1	TRBV19	NA
TGTGCCAGCAGGCCCCCGGCGGGGAACTATGGCTACACCTTC	CASRPPAGNYGYTF	TRBJ1-2	NA	TRBV6-5	once
TGCGCCAGCAGCAACCGGGACAGGGGGGTCTCTGGCGGGGAGCTGTTTTTT	CASSNRDRGVSGGELFF	TRBJ2-2	TRBD1	TRBV5-1	NA
TGTGCCAGCAGCTTTTGGACAGGGGGGAACACTGAAGCTTTCTTT	CASSFWTGGNTEAFF	TRBJ1-1	TRBD1	TRBV7-9	NA
TGTGCCTGGTCACAGGGGACAGGGGGCTTAAACAATCAGCCCCAGCATTTT	CAWSQGTGGLNNQPQHF	TRBJ1-5	TRBD1	TRBV30	NA
TGTGCCAGCAGCGTAGCCCAGCGGCAGGGGACCGGAAACACCATATATTTT	CASSVAQRQGTGNTIYF	TRBJ1-3	NA	TRBV9	NA
TGTGCCAGCAGCGTACCAACAGGGGGCAGGAGCTCTGGGGCCAACGTCCTGACTTTC	CASSVPTGGRSSGANVLTF	TRBJ2-6	TRBD1	TRBV9	NA
TGTGCCAGCAGTTACATAGGGACAGCCTCTGGAAACACCATATATTTT	CASSYIGTASGNTIYF	TRBJ1-3	TRBD1	TRBV6-6	NA
TGCAGCGTTGAAGGAGGGGAGACCACCAGCTCCTACGAGCAGTACTTC	CSVEGGETTSSYEQYF	TRBJ2-7	NA	TRBV29-1	few
TGTGCCAGCAGCCGGGAAGGGGGCTCTGGAAACACCATATATTTT	CASSREGGSGNTIYF	TRBJ1-3	NA	TRBV2	NA
TGTGCCAGCAGCGCAATACAGGGCCCTGAAGCTTTCTTT	CASSAIQGPEAFF	TRBJ1-1	NA	TRBV6-1	NA
TGCGCCAGCAGTGAGCCCATGACAGGGCATAGCAATCAGCCCCAGCATTTT	CASSEPMTGHSNQPQHF	TRBJ1-5	TRBD1	TRBV10-1	NA
TGTGCCAGCAGTTTGTCGGGGGGTTGGGGCTACACCTTC	CASSLSGGWGYTF	TRBJ1-2	NA	TRBV27	NA
TGTGCCAGCCAACTAGCGGGGCCCAATGAGCAGTTCTTC	CASQLAGPNEQFF	TRBJ2-1	TRBD2	TRBV18	NA
TGTGCCAGCAGCCTGACAGGGAATAATGACTATGGCTACACCTTC	CASSLTGNNDYGYTF	TRBJ1-2	TRBD1	TRBV6-6	NA
TGTGCCAGCAGACAGGGGCCCGTCGCTGAAAAACTGTTTTTT	CASRQGPVAEKLFF	TRBJ1-4	TRBD1	TRBV7-8	NA
TGTGCCAGCTCACCAGGGGGCTACGAGCAGTACTTC	CASSPGGYEQYF	TRBJ2-7	NA	TRBV18	NA
TGTGCCAGCAGTGGGGGGGGTGGTAAGCAGTACTTC	CASSGGGGKQYF	TRBJ2-7	TRBD2	TRBV6-1	NA
TGTGCCAGCAGCTTGGACCAGCCTTCGGGTGGGGCCAACGTCCTGACTTTC	CASSLDQPSGGANVLTF	TRBJ2-6	NA	TRBV5-6	NA
TGTGCCTGGAACGGCAGGGCGGATGAAAAACTGTTTTTT	CAWNGRADEKLFF	TRBJ1-4	NA	TRBV30	NA
TGTGCCAGCACCCTCAGAGGGGGCAGCAATCAGCCCCAGCATTTT	CASTLRGGSNQPQHF	TRBJ1-5	TRBD1	TRBV7-2	NA
TGCGCCAGCAGCTTGGAAGGGGGCAATGGAAACACCATATATTTT	CASSLEGGNGNTIYF	TRBJ1-3	TRBD1	TRBV5-1	NA
TGTGCCAGCAGTTACAATTGGCAGCCTAATGAAAAACTGTTTTTT	CASSYNWQPNEKLFF	TRBJ1-4	NA	TRBV6-5	NA
TGTGCCAGCAGCTTAGGGCCCGGGGAGCTGTTTTTT	CASSLGPGELFF	TRBJ2-2	NA	TRBV7-9	few
TGTGCCAGCAGTCGACAGGGAGCTAACTATGGCTACACCTTC	CASSRQGANYGYTF	TRBJ1-2	TRBD1	TRBV6-5	NA
TGTGCCAGCAGCGAGAATTTAGCAGGGTTCTGGATGAGTAGTCTGGGGGAGACCCAGTACTTC	CASSENLAGFWMSSLGETQYF	TRBJ2-5	NA	TRBV7-8	NA
TGTGCCACCAGCTTAAAGGGTGGCCAAGAGACCCAGTACTTC	CATSLKGGQETQYF	TRBJ2-5	NA	TRBV15	NA
TGTGCCAGCAGAGCAAACAGGCTACGGAACACTGAAGCTTTCTTT	CASRANRLRNTEAFF	TRBJ1-1	NA	TRBV11-1	NA
TGTGCCAGCAGCTTAGGGGGGAACACTGAAGCTTTCTTT	CASSLGGNTEAFF	TRBJ1-1	NA	TRBV11-3	NA
TGCGCCAGCAGCTTGGACCTCTCGGGCTACACCTTC	CASSLDLSGYTF	TRBJ1-2	NA	TRBV5-1	NA
TGTGCCAGCAGCTATCCGGGCCACTCATCCACCTTC	CASSYPGHSSTF	TRBJ1-2	NA	TRBV5-6	NA
TGTGCCAGCAGTTACTCCGGGCTAGCGGGAGATACGCAGTATTTT	CASSYSGLAGDTQYF	TRBJ2-3	TRBD2	TRBV6-5	few
TGTGCCAGCAGCTCCACCGGGACACCGAACACCGGGGAGCTGTTTTTT	CASSSTGTPNTGELFF	TRBJ2-2	NA	TRBV7-8	NA
TGTGCCAGCAGCTTAACGTCAGCCCAAGAGACCCAGTACTTC	CASSLTSAQETQYF	TRBJ2-5	NA	TRBV7-9	NA
TGTGCCAGCAGTGAAGCGCGGGTAGCGGGGACTTACGAGCAGTACTTC	CASSEARVAGTYEQYF	TRBJ2-7	TRBD2	TRBV6-1	few
TGTGCCAGCAGTAGACAGGGGATAGCCCAGTACTTC	CASSRQGIAQYF	TRBJ2-5	TRBD1	TRBV2	NA
TGTGCCAGCAGTTCGGGGACAGGGGGGATCTACGAGCAGTACTTC	CASSSGTGGIYEQYF	TRBJ2-7	TRBD1	TRBV27	NA
TGTGCCAGCAGCTGGGGTGGGGTCCGGGGGAGGTCCTACGAGCAGTACTTC	CASSWGGVRGRSYEQYF	TRBJ2-7	NA	TRBV5-4	NA
TGTGCCAGCAGCGACAGCTCCGGGGAGCTGTTTTTT	CASSDSSGELFF	TRBJ2-2	NA	TRBV7-3	NA
TGTGCCAGCAGTTATTTTGGCGGGGGGGGTACAGATACGCAGTATTTT	CASSYFGGGGTDTQYF	TRBJ2-3	TRBD2	TRBV6-6	NA